Listed here is a single T cell receptor (beta chain). Its antigen remains unidentified. This sample is part of a study of siplizumab effects on memory and regulatory T cells. Overall study results and limits: Confirmatory evidence of suppressive function in proliferating siplizumab-culture Tregs was not obtained. Significantly reduced by siplizumab was the cumulative frequency of alloreactive sequences, namely those traceable to unstimulated CD4+ memory cells.

V lost 5 bases, J lost 5 bases, and 15 bases lay in between. CDR1 is SEHNR, CDR2 FQNEAQ, per germline (reference sequence). This CDR3 region has 14 residues. Produced via immunoSEQ multiplex PCR; TCRdb's table is partial and in-frame only. Among about 50,000 clones listed, 87% were seen once. This receptor was identified in a human donor in good health. The chain couples TRBV7-9 to TRBJ1-2, with D unclear. The sample taken for sequencing was naive CD8+ T cells sorted from blood. CDR3 protein: CASSGFGERYGYTF. As DNA, the CDR3 is TGTGCCAGCAGCGGTTTTGGGGAAAGGTATGGCTACACCTTC.